This entry lists 21 T cell receptor beta chains sequenced from one sample in a study of regulatory dendritic cells for organ transplantation. Generated by immunoSEQ multiplex PCR, the TCRdb table keeps only in-frame clones and is missing some. The sample includes tens of thousands of clones, 82% of them seen just once. Material for sequencing was naive CD8+ T cells from blood. Subset indicated: CD45RA+ naive T cells. Receptors originate from a human donor in good health.

The V gene is TRBV15, the J gene TRBJ1-5; D is unclear. The V and J ends lost 0 bases and 6 bases respectively, with 12 bases between them. Germline V lookup: CDR1 LNHNV, CDR2 YYDKDF (reference sequence). This CDR3 is 15 amino acids long. The CDR3 is CATSRDGEEAQPQHF. The CDR3, as DNA: TGTGCCACCAGCAGAGATGGAGAGGAGGCTCAGCCCCAGCATTTT.

The chain combines TRBV5-1 with TRBJ2-2; the match to TRBD2 covers 8 bases. V shed 5 bases and J 8 bases; nucleotides not matched to a gene: 14. The germline V gene encodes CDR1 SGHRS and CDR2 YFSETQ. This CDR3 has 16 amino acids. CDR3 DNA sequence: TGCGCCAGCAGTCCAACCCAAGCGGGGGCTTTTGGGGAGCTGTTTTTT. It specifies CASSPTQAGAFGELFF.

This sequence joins TRBV7-8 and TRBJ2-2, with TRBD2 identical over 9 bases. The CDR3 length is 16 residues. From germline, CDR1 is SGHVS and CDR2 FQNEAQ. Losses at the gene ends were 1 base for V and 4 bases for J; bases not matched to a gene: 4. The CDR3 region has the DNA TGTGCCAGCAGCTTAGTCGAGCGGGGGGTCACCGGGGAGCTGTTTTTT. Translation gives CASSLVERGVTGELFF.

This sequence joins TRBV29-1 and TRBJ1-6, with 8 bases lining up with TRBD1. Germline loops: CDR1 SQVTM, CDR2 ANQGSEA. Trimming cost V 7 bases and J 7 bases; bases outside gene matches: 9. CDR3 length: 14 residues. The CDR3 sequence: CSAAGQGENSPLHF. In nucleotides, the CDR3 is TGCAGCGCGGCCGGACAGGGAGAAAATTCACCCCTCCACTTT.

V usage is TRBV4-2 and J usage is TRBJ2-7; 7 bases map to TRBD1. CDR3 length equals 14 residues. The V gene's germline CDR1 is LGHNA and CDR2 YNFKEQ. V shed 3 bases, J shed 1 base, and the junction held 3 bases outside the gene matches. DNA of the CDR3: TGTGCCAGCAGCCAGGTGGGACAGTCCTACGAGCAGTACTTC. This codes for CASSQVGQSYEQYF.

The gene calls are TRBV7-9 and TRBJ2-1; 11 nucleotides agree with TRBD2. This CDR3 is 16 amino acids long. Germline lookup yields CDR1 SEHNR and CDR2 FQNEAQ (reference sequence). After removal of 5 bases from V and 1 base from J, the junction contained 4 bases not matched to a gene. CDR3 nucleotides: TGTGCCAGCAGCCCGACTAGCGGGGTATCCTACAATGAGCAGTTCTTC. Amino acids: CASSPTSGVSYNEQFF. Variable domain in full (rest from reference TRBV7-9 and TRBJ2-1): DTGVSQNPRHKITKRGQNVTFRCDPISEHNRLYWYRQTLGQGPEFLTYFQNEAQLEKSRLLSDRFSAERPKGSFSTLEIQRTEQGDSAMYLCASSPTSGVSYNEQFFGPGTRLTVL.

CDR3 coding DNA: TGTGCCAGCGGGGACAGGCCCTCTTACGAGCAGTACTTC. Translating gives CASGDRPSYEQYF. V gene TRBV7-2 combines with J gene TRBJ2-7, with 8 bases lining up with TRBD1. The J segment lost 4 bases and the V segment lost 8 bases, leaving 7 bases of the junction unmatched. The germline CDR1 and CDR2 sequences are SGHTA and FQGNSA. The length of the CDR3 is 13 residues.

This rearrangement joins TRBV4-2 to TRBJ2-7; 11 nucleotides line up with TRBD1. This CDR3 spans 15 amino acids. The germline V gene encodes CDR1 LGHNA and CDR2 YNFKEQ. Trimming took 4 bases from V and 3 from J; bases not matched to a gene: 5. In nucleotides, the CDR3 is TGTGCCAGCAGCCCTCCCGGGACAGGGGGCTACGAGCAGTACTTC. Its protein is CASSPPGTGGYEQYF.

This chain links TRBV7-9 with TRBJ2-7, with D possibly matching TRBD1 (5 bases). The CDR3 length is 13 residues. Trimming took 4 bases from V and 0 from J, leaving 7 bases between them. Germline CDR1 SEHNR, CDR2 FQNEAQ (reference sequence). CDR3 sequence reads: CASSSDTSYEQYF. The CDR3, as DNA: TGTGCCAGCAGCTCGGACACCTCCTACGAGCAGTACTTC.

This sequence joins TRBV5-6 and TRBJ2-1, with 8 bases that match TRBD2. The V segment lost 0 bases and the J segment 2 bases; nucleotides outside the gene matches: 1. This CDR3 has 15 residues. CDR1 and CDR2 from the germline V gene are SGHDT and YYEEEE. The CDR3 nucleotides read TGTGCCAGCAGCTTGGGCGGGGGGACCTACAATGAGCAGTTCTTC. This encodes CASSLGGGTYNEQFF.

In this sample, this clone turned up once. The CDR3 DNA is TGTGCCAGCAGCTCCGGGGACAGGGGTTACAATGAGCAGTTCTTC. It translates to CASSSGDRGYNEQFF. The V and J genes are TRBV7-9 and TRBJ2-1; 10 positions agree with TRBD1. J was trimmed by 4 bases and V by 4 bases; bases with no gene match: 4. Germline V CDR1 and CDR2: SEHNR, FQNEAQ (reference sequence). The CDR3 has 15 amino acids. Combining the CDR3 with reference TRBV7-9 and TRBJ2-1 gives the whole variable domain DTGVSQNPRHKITKRGQNVTFRCDPISEHNRLYWYRQTLGQGPEFLTYFQNEAQLEKSRLLSDRFSAERPKGSFSTLEIQRTEQGDSAMYLCASSSGDRGYNEQFFGPGTRLTVL.

The rearrangement joins TRBV7-9 to TRBJ2-7; weak D call: TRBD1 (6 bases). The CDR3 is made up of 13 amino acids. From germline, CDR1 is SEHNR and CDR2 FQNEAQ (reference sequence). The V gene lost 5 bases and the J gene lost 3 bases, with 11 bases spanning the gap. The CDR3 region has the DNA TGTGCCAGCAGCGAAGGGACAAACTACGAGCAGTACTTC. It specifies CASSEGTNYEQYF.

The chain carries TRBV11-3 and TRBJ2-7; 10 bases match TRBD1. The junction had 6 bases not matched to a gene; V was cut back by 5 bases and J by 5 bases. Germline V gene sequence: CDR1 SGHNT, CDR2 YENEEA. CDR3 length equals 14 residues. The CDR3: CASSPPGQGHEQYF. The CDR3, as DNA: TGTGCCAGCAGCCCCCCGGGACAGGGGCACGAGCAGTACTTC.

The chain carries TRBV7-3 and TRBJ2-2; 8 positions match TRBD2. Germline values: CDR1 SGHTA, CDR2 FQGTGA. The CDR3 has 14 amino acids. The ends lost 6 bases at V and 6 bases at J; junction bases unmatched: 6. DNA for the CDR3: TGTGCCAGCAGTCCAGGACTAGCCGCCGGGGAGCTGTTTTTT. It specifies CASSPGLAAGELFF.

The rearrangement joins TRBV5-1 to TRBJ2-2; D is perhaps TRBD1 (5 bases). The CDR3 has 16 residues. Germline V gene lookup returns CDR1 SGHRS and CDR2 YFSETQ. V gave up 4 bases and J gave up 1 base, with 14 bases separating them. This chain's CDR3 is CASSLPEGVNTGELFF. DNA for the CDR3: TGCGCCAGCAGCCTACCCGAAGGGGTGAACACCGGGGAGCTGTTTTTT. Full variable domain (missing parts from reference TRBV5-1 and TRBJ2-2): KAGVTQTPRYLIKTRGQQVTLSCSPISGHRSVSWYQQTPGQGLQFLFEYFSETQRNKGNFPGRFSGRQFSNSRSEMNVSTLELGDSALYLCASSLPEGVNTGELFFGEGSRLTVL.

The J gene is TRBJ2-7, the V gene TRBV7-3, with 9 bases that match TRBD1. The CDR3 is 14 amino acids. From germline, CDR1 is SGHTA and CDR2 FQGTGA. V lost 5 bases and J lost 3; bases outside the gene matches: 5. The CDR3 loop is CASSLTGGGYEQYF. The CDR3 coding sequence is TGTGCCAGCAGCCTTACAGGGGGCGGCTACGAGCAGTACTTC.

This sequence joins TRBV9 and TRBJ2-6; a possible D gene is TRBD2 (6 bases). CDR1 is SGDLS and CDR2 is YYNGEE in the germline V gene. The V end lost 3 bases, the J end lost 0 bases, and 16 bases lay between the germline ends. This CDR3 has 18 residues. The CDR3 protein is CASSDTLSGDSGANVLTF. Written as DNA, the CDR3 is TGTGCCAGCAGCGACACCCTTAGCGGCGACTCTGGGGCCAACGTCCTGACTTTC.

The rearrangement joins TRBV9 to TRBJ2-3; D gene unclear. Germline loops: CDR1 SGDLS, CDR2 YYNGEE. V was trimmed by 0 bases and J by 5 bases, leaving 13 bases between them. The CDR3 loop spans 15 amino acids. For the CDR3, the DNA is TGTGCCAGCAGCGTAGCTGGCCGTACGGGAGATACGCAGTATTTT. This sequence encodes CASSVAGRTGDTQYF.

The V and J genes are TRBV9 and TRBJ1-5, with a weak D call TRBD1 (6 bases). This CDR3 is built from 13 residues. The germline CDR1 and CDR2 sequences are SGDLS and YYNGEE. The V end was cut by 4 bases, the J end by 5 bases, with 10 bases between. For the CDR3, the DNA is TGTGCCAGCAGCATAGGGGGGGATCAGCCCCAGCATTTT. Translating gives CASSIGGDQPQHF.

The chain links TRBV6-5 to TRBJ2-5; 7 positions match TRBD1. The junction had 9 bases not matched to a gene; V was cut back by 6 bases and J by 5 bases. Germline V gene sequence: CDR1 MNHEY, CDR2 SVGAGI. The CDR3 is 14 residues long. Here the CDR3 reads CASRPSDREETQYF. CDR3 nucleotide sequence: TGTGCCAGCAGACCTTCTGACAGGGAGGAGACCCAGTACTTC.

The chain uses TRBV6-1 and TRBJ2-3; 9 bases are a match to TRBD2. Germline loops: CDR1 MNHNS, CDR2 SASEGT. CDR3 length equals 16 residues. Unmatched junction bases numbered 3, after V lost 2 bases and J lost 0 bases. CDR3 amino acids: CASSEWTSASTDTQYF. CDR3 bases: TGTGCCAGCAGTGAATGGACTAGCGCTAGCACAGATACGCAGTATTTT.